These 16 T cell receptor beta chains originate from one sample sequenced in a study of blood T cell repertoires in COVID-19. Sequencing used immunoSEQ multiplex PCR; TCRdb keeps in-frame clones, though not all of them. The repertoire has roughly 200,000 clones, approximately 90% of them found once; the top ten carry 5.5% to 7%. Sequencing was performed on peripheral blood. The receptors were sampled from a man aged 35 to 55 with active or convalescent COVID-19.

The rearrangement links TRBV5-1 to TRBJ1-5; the D gene is possibly TRBD1 (5 bases). Trimming shortened V by 5 bases and J by 8 bases, and 14 bases separated the two germline ends. This CDR3 contains 13 residues. The germline V gene encodes CDR1 SGHRS and CDR2 YFSETQ. Here the CDR3 DNA reads TGCGCCAGCAGGGGGGGGTCGTCGGAGCCCCAGCATTTT. Protein: CASRGGSSEPQHF.

The chain recombines TRBV7-9 with TRBJ2-1; 10 nucleotides match TRBD2. The CDR3 extends over 16 amino acids. V was clipped by 2 bases and J by 6 bases; unmatched bases: 7. CDR1 is SEHNR and CDR2 is FQNEAQ in the germline V gene (reference sequence). CDR3 amino acids: CASSLFGLAGANEQFF. CDR3 in DNA: TGTGCCAGCAGCTTATTTGGTCTAGCGGGAGCCAATGAGCAGTTCTTC.

This chain links TRBV19 with TRBJ1-4; D gene unclear. Per germline, CDR1 LNHDA and CDR2 SQIVND (reference sequence). The CDR3 has 17 amino acids. The germline V and J ends were trimmed by 1 base and 0 bases, with 12 bases remaining between them. CDR3 loop: CASSIVSPLATNEKLFF. The CDR3 DNA is TGTGCCAGTAGTATAGTTTCCCCACTGGCAACTAATGAAAAACTGTTTTTT.

The chain carries TRBV28 and TRBJ1-5; D is possibly TRBD1 (5 bases). Trimming took off 7 bases at V and 0 bases at J, with 22 bases between the two ends. The germline V gene has CDR1 MDHEN and CDR2 SYDVKM. This CDR3 spans 18 amino acids. This CDR3 is CASNLSPLTEDSNQPQHF. The CDR3 DNA reads as TGTGCCAGCAATCTTTCACCCTTGACAGAAGATAGCAATCAGCCCCAGCATTTT.

This rearrangement joins TRBV28 to TRBJ1-4, with D possibly matching TRBD1 (6 bases). The CDR3 covers 16 residues. In germline, CDR1 is MDHEN, CDR2 SYDVKM. V shed 3 bases and J shed 0 bases, with 11 bases lying between them. The CDR3 DNA is TGTGCCAGCAGTTTTTCAGGGGCGGCAACTAATGAAAAACTGTTTTTT. This codes for CASSFSGAATNEKLFF.

The genes are TRBV6-6 and TRBJ1-2; 7 bases align to TRBD1. The V segment lost 5 bases and the J segment 4 bases; nucleotides outside the gene matches: 13. Germline CDR1 MNHNY, CDR2 SVGAGI (reference sequence). There are 16 residues in the CDR3. CDR3 region: CASSPIRTGALYGYTF. The CDR3 coding sequence is TGTGCCAGCAGTCCCATTCGGACAGGAGCTCTCTATGGCTACACCTTC.

The CDR3 DNA is TGTGCCAGCAGCTTCTTTCTAGGGGAGGTACACGAGCAGTACTTC. As protein: CASSFFLGEVHEQYF. V usage is TRBV6-2 or TRBV6-3 and J usage is TRBJ2-7; D is perhaps TRBD2 (6 bases). V was shortened by 6 bases and J by 5 bases, with 20 bases between the two germline ends. The CDR3 spans 15 residues. Germline CDR1 reads MNHEY; CDR2 reads SVGEGT.

This chain joins TRBV29-1 and TRBJ2-3, with 10 bases aligning to TRBD1. The CDR3 sequence is 15 residues long. Germline CDR1 and CDR2: SQVTM and ANQGSEA. The trim removed 4 bases at V and 5 bases at J, leaving 9 bases unmatched. The CDR3 reads CSVAGTGEYGDTQYF. In DNA, the CDR3 is TGCAGCGTTGCGGGGACAGGGGAGTATGGAGATACGCAGTATTTT.

The rearrangement joins TRBV21-1 to TRBJ1-2; the table's D call, TRBD1, was not checked against the DNA. TRBV21-1 is given as a pseudogene. This CDR3 contains 18 residues. The CDR3 here is CASQEGKGQVIIPYGYTF. CDR3 in DNA: TGTGCCAGTCAGGAAGGAAAAGGACAGGTAATCATCCCGTATGGCTACACCTTC.

The chain joins TRBV2 to TRBJ1-2; D is ambiguous. Germline V gives CDR1 SNHLY, CDR2 FYNNEI. The CDR3 consists of 11 residues. V was trimmed by 8 bases and J by 5 bases, leaving 9 bases between them. In DNA form, the CDR3 reads TGTGCCAGCGGCTCTGAATATGGCTACACCTTC. This codes for CASGSEYGYTF.

V is TRBV28 and J is TRBJ1-1; a weak D match, TRBD1 (6 bases). The CDR3 length is 17 residues. The germline V gene has CDR1 MDHEN and CDR2 SYDVKM. The V end lost 4 bases, the J end lost 1 base, and 19 bases lay between the germline ends. CDR3: CASSSWGRGVQNTEAFF. In DNA, the CDR3 is TGTGCCAGCAGTTCCTGGGGCAGGGGAGTACAGAACACTGAAGCTTTCTTT.

This clone was picked up a small number of times. The sample carries other DNA sequences with the same CDR3. The chain employs TRBV29-1 and TRBJ1-1; D remains unclear. The CDR3 has 13 amino acids. CDR1 and CDR2 from the germline V gene are SQVTM and ANQGSEA. V shed 6 bases and J shed 4 bases, with 15 bases lying between them. CDR3 bases: TGCAGCGTGGACTCTGGCCGAGGCACTGAAGCTTTCTTT. Encoded protein: CSVDSGRGTEAFF.

This clone was seen just once. This rearrangement joins TRBV19 to TRBJ1-6; 8 bases are a match to TRBD1. CDR3 length: 13 residues. V trimming: 10 bases; J trimming: 7 bases; junction bases outside the gene matches: 6. From germline, CDR1 is LNHDA and CDR2 SQIVND (reference sequence). The CDR3 spells CAIGQGLNSPLHF. Here the CDR3 DNA reads TGTGCCATTGGACAGGGACTGAATTCACCCCTCCACTTT.

The chain carries TRBV4-2 and TRBJ1-6; 10 bases line up with TRBD1. Germline CDR1 reads LGHNA; CDR2 reads YNFKEQ. V shed 2 bases, J shed 7 bases, and the junction held 8 bases outside the gene matches. The CDR3 consists of 17 residues. CDR3 bases: TGTGCCAGCAGCCAACTCAGACAGGGGGCGAAAAATTCACCCCTCCACTTT. Encoded protein: CASSQLRQGAKNSPLHF.

This clone was seen just once. This chain links TRBV19 with TRBJ1-4; a possible D gene is TRBD1 (6 bases). Trimming shortened V by 4 bases and J by 2 bases, and 11 bases separated the two germline ends. CDR3 length equals 15 residues. The germline gives CDR1 LNHDA, CDR2 SQIVND (reference sequence). The CDR3: CASSKSGGTNEKLFF. The DNA for the CDR3 is TGTGCCAGTAGTAAATCGGGGGGCACTAATGAAAAACTGTTTTTT.

The chain links TRBV10-3 to TRBJ1-4; D might be TRBD1 (6 bases). Trimming left V 3 bases short and J 7 bases short, with 18 bases between. The CDR3 is made up of 16 amino acids. Looked up from germline, CDR1 is ENHRY and CDR2 is SYGVKD. CDR3 DNA sequence: TGTGCCATCAGTGACCCAGAAACAGGGCGCGGTGAAAAACTGTTTTTT. Translating it yields CAISDPETGRGEKLFF.